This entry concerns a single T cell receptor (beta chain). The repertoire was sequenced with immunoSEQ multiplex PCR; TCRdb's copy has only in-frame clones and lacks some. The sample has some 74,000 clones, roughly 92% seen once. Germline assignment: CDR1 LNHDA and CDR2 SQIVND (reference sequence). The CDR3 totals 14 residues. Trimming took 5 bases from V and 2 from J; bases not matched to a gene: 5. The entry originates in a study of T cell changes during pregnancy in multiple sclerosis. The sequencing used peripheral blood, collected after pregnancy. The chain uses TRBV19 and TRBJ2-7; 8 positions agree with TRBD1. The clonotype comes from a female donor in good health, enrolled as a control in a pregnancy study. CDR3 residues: CASSWGTGPYEQYF. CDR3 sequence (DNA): TGTGCCAGTAGTTGGGGGACAGGTCCCTACGAGCAGTACTTC.